This is a list of T cell receptor beta chains from one sample in a study of cytomegalovirus exposure and HLA in healthy donors. The method was immunoSEQ multiplex PCR; TCRdb's version includes in-frame clones alone and lacks a portion of them. The table lists more than 150,000 clones, approximately 80% of them singletons, with roughly 2.6% in the top ten. Material: PBMCs. The receptor set was obtained from a woman in her forties or fifties in good health and CMV-seropositive. Both conserved end residues are part of each CDR3. The order of the fields is V gene, J gene, CDR3 length, D gene, CDR3 protein. D genes are given only for firm matches.

v_call: TRBV7-2; j_call: TRBJ2-5; cdr3_length: 14; d_call: NA; cdr3_aa: CASSLQVTRETQYF
v_call: TRBV7-2; j_call: TRBJ2-3; cdr3_length: 14; d_call: TRBD2; cdr3_aa: CASSWTSSTDTQYF
v_call: TRBV30; j_call: TRBJ2-5; cdr3_length: 16; d_call: TRBD2; cdr3_aa: CAWSVDRGSGGVTQYF
v_call: TRBV18; j_call: TRBJ2-2; cdr3_length: 16; d_call: TRBD1; cdr3_aa: CASSPAGTGYLGELFF
v_call: TRBV19; j_call: TRBJ2-7; cdr3_length: 12; d_call: NA; cdr3_aa: CASGNSSYEQYF
v_call: TRBV4-1; j_call: TRBJ1-6; cdr3_length: 17; d_call: TRBD1; cdr3_aa: CASSQEGVGTGGSPLHF
v_call: TRBV6-1; j_call: TRBJ2-2; cdr3_length: 14; d_call: TRBD2; cdr3_aa: CASSLAGGTGELFF
v_call: TRBV11-1; j_call: TRBJ2-2; cdr3_length: 15; d_call: NA; cdr3_aa: CASSSSRVRTGELFF
v_call: TRBV5-8; j_call: TRBJ1-6; cdr3_length: 13; d_call: NA; cdr3_aa: CASSQDRGSPLHF
v_call: TRBV27; j_call: TRBJ1-2; cdr3_length: 13; d_call: NA; cdr3_aa: CASLLGPVYGYTF
v_call: TRBV5-1; j_call: TRBJ2-5; cdr3_length: 15; d_call: NA; cdr3_aa: CASSSDGVVEETQYF
v_call: TRBV27; j_call: TRBJ1-6; cdr3_length: 14; d_call: TRBD1; cdr3_aa: CASSRQGVWSPLHF
v_call: TRBV6-6; j_call: TRBJ1-2; cdr3_length: 13; d_call: NA; cdr3_aa: CASSPQALDGYTF
v_call: TRBV7-2; j_call: TRBJ1-4; cdr3_length: 13; d_call: NA; cdr3_aa: CASSFGLREKLFF
v_call: TRBV2; j_call: TRBJ2-7; cdr3_length: 12; d_call: NA; cdr3_aa: CASSVEAYEQYF
v_call: TRBV9; j_call: TRBJ1-6; cdr3_length: 12; d_call: NA; cdr3_aa: CASSSADSPLPF
v_call: TRBV30; j_call: TRBJ2-7; cdr3_length: 15; d_call: TRBD1; cdr3_aa: CAWSVSPGGAYEQYF
v_call: TRBV6-1; j_call: TRBJ1-2; cdr3_length: 13; d_call: NA; cdr3_aa: CASSGSFGGGYTF
v_call: TRBV7-2; j_call: TRBJ2-3; cdr3_length: 16; d_call: TRBD2; cdr3_aa: CASSPRTSGRTDTQYF
v_call: TRBV7-6; j_call: TRBJ2-6; cdr3_length: 18; d_call: TRBD2; cdr3_aa: CASSLEVWGGSGANVLTF
v_call: TRBV6-5; j_call: TRBJ2-5; cdr3_length: 14; d_call: TRBD2; cdr3_aa: CASRTPGTSREQYF
v_call: TRBV7-2; j_call: TRBJ2-2; cdr3_length: 14; d_call: NA; cdr3_aa: CASSSSGNTGELFF
v_call: TRBV28; j_call: TRBJ1-4; cdr3_length: 12; d_call: NA; cdr3_aa: CASTSGYEKLFF
v_call: TRBV15; j_call: TRBJ1-5; cdr3_length: 13; d_call: NA; cdr3_aa: CATSNRVQYPQHF
v_call: TRBV5-1; j_call: TRBJ2-1; cdr3_length: 14; d_call: NA; cdr3_aa: CASSYGQSYNEQFF
v_call: TRBV11-3; j_call: TRBJ2-7; cdr3_length: 16; d_call: TRBD1; cdr3_aa: CASSLDKPGQTYEQYF
v_call: TRBV14; j_call: TRBJ2-1; cdr3_length: 17; d_call: TRBD2; cdr3_aa: CASSQDRSSGAYNEQFF
v_call: TRBV7-2; j_call: TRBJ1-1; cdr3_length: 13; d_call: NA; cdr3_aa: CASSLRTDTGAFF
v_call: TRBV6-1; j_call: TRBJ2-2; cdr3_length: 15; d_call: TRBD1; cdr3_aa: CASSAGTGPTGELFF
v_call: TRBV4-1; j_call: TRBJ1-2; cdr3_length: 15; d_call: NA; cdr3_aa: CASSQDERTMYGYTF
v_call: TRBV11-2; j_call: TRBJ2-7; cdr3_length: 13; d_call: NA; cdr3_aa: CASSLGPAYEQYF
v_call: TRBV5-4; j_call: TRBJ2-5; cdr3_length: 15; d_call: TRBD2; cdr3_aa: CASSFSGGAVETQYF
v_call: TRBV18; j_call: TRBJ1-2; cdr3_length: 14; d_call: NA; cdr3_aa: CASSPPSQEYGYTF
v_call: TRBV6-6; j_call: TRBJ2-1; cdr3_length: 11; d_call: NA; cdr3_aa: CASSPYNEQFF
v_call: TRBV6-6; j_call: TRBJ1-4; cdr3_length: 12; d_call: NA; cdr3_aa: CASSRRDEKLFF
v_call: TRBV4-1; j_call: TRBJ2-2; cdr3_length: 16; d_call: NA; cdr3_aa: CASSPRQESNTGELFF
v_call: TRBV20-1; j_call: TRBJ2-3; cdr3_length: 11; d_call: NA; cdr3_aa: CSVRTLDTQYF
v_call: TRBV6-5; j_call: TRBJ1-1; cdr3_length: 16; d_call: TRBD1; cdr3_aa: CASSYSEGAGETEAFF
v_call: TRBV6-5; j_call: TRBJ2-4; cdr3_length: 14; d_call: NA; cdr3_aa: CASRVAEAKNIQYF
v_call: TRBV11-2; j_call: TRBJ2-1; cdr3_length: 16; d_call: TRBD2; cdr3_aa: CASSLDTGLNYNEQFF
v_call: TRBV30; j_call: TRBJ1-2; cdr3_length: 12; d_call: NA; cdr3_aa: CAWSQKSYGYTF
v_call: TRBV5-1; j_call: TRBJ2-1; cdr3_length: 14; d_call: NA; cdr3_aa: CASSLSQGKNEQFF
v_call: TRBV7-6; j_call: TRBJ2-2; cdr3_length: 16; d_call: NA; cdr3_aa: CASSLAIADHAGELFF
v_call: TRBV6-5; j_call: TRBJ2-7; cdr3_length: 13; d_call: TRBD1; cdr3_aa: CASGDRGTYEQYF
v_call: TRBV7-6; j_call: TRBJ2-2; cdr3_length: 14; d_call: NA; cdr3_aa: CASRPTGNTGELFF
v_call: TRBV5-6; j_call: TRBJ1-2; cdr3_length: 15; d_call: TRBD1; cdr3_aa: CASSLGQGRNYGYTF
v_call: TRBV11-3; j_call: TRBJ2-1; cdr3_length: 14; d_call: NA; cdr3_aa: CASSGPQPGNEQFF
v_call: TRBV11-2; j_call: TRBJ1-3; cdr3_length: 15; d_call: NA; cdr3_aa: CASSLGGGVGNTIYF
v_call: TRBV6-5; j_call: TRBJ1-1; cdr3_length: 15; d_call: NA; cdr3_aa: CASSYLVSKNTEAFF
v_call: TRBV14; j_call: TRBJ2-7; cdr3_length: 15; d_call: TRBD2; cdr3_aa: CASSYSGGTPYEQYF
v_call: TRBV6-5; j_call: TRBJ1-1; cdr3_length: 14; d_call: TRBD1; cdr3_aa: CASSRGQGATEAFF
v_call: TRBV11-2; j_call: TRBJ1-1; cdr3_length: 14; d_call: NA; cdr3_aa: CASSLDPAGQSTTF
v_call: TRBV6-5; j_call: TRBJ2-2; cdr3_length: 15; d_call: NA; cdr3_aa: CASSRTDLSSGELFF
v_call: TRBV6-6; j_call: TRBJ2-7; cdr3_length: 13; d_call: NA; cdr3_aa: CASSYEASYEQYF
v_call: TRBV9; j_call: TRBJ2-7; cdr3_length: 15; d_call: NA; cdr3_aa: CASSVTGEEVNEQYF
v_call: TRBV27; j_call: TRBJ2-7; cdr3_length: 15; d_call: NA; cdr3_aa: CASRLLPDSSYEQYF
v_call: TRBV4-3; j_call: TRBJ2-7; cdr3_length: 13; d_call: NA; cdr3_aa: CASSQVENYEQYF